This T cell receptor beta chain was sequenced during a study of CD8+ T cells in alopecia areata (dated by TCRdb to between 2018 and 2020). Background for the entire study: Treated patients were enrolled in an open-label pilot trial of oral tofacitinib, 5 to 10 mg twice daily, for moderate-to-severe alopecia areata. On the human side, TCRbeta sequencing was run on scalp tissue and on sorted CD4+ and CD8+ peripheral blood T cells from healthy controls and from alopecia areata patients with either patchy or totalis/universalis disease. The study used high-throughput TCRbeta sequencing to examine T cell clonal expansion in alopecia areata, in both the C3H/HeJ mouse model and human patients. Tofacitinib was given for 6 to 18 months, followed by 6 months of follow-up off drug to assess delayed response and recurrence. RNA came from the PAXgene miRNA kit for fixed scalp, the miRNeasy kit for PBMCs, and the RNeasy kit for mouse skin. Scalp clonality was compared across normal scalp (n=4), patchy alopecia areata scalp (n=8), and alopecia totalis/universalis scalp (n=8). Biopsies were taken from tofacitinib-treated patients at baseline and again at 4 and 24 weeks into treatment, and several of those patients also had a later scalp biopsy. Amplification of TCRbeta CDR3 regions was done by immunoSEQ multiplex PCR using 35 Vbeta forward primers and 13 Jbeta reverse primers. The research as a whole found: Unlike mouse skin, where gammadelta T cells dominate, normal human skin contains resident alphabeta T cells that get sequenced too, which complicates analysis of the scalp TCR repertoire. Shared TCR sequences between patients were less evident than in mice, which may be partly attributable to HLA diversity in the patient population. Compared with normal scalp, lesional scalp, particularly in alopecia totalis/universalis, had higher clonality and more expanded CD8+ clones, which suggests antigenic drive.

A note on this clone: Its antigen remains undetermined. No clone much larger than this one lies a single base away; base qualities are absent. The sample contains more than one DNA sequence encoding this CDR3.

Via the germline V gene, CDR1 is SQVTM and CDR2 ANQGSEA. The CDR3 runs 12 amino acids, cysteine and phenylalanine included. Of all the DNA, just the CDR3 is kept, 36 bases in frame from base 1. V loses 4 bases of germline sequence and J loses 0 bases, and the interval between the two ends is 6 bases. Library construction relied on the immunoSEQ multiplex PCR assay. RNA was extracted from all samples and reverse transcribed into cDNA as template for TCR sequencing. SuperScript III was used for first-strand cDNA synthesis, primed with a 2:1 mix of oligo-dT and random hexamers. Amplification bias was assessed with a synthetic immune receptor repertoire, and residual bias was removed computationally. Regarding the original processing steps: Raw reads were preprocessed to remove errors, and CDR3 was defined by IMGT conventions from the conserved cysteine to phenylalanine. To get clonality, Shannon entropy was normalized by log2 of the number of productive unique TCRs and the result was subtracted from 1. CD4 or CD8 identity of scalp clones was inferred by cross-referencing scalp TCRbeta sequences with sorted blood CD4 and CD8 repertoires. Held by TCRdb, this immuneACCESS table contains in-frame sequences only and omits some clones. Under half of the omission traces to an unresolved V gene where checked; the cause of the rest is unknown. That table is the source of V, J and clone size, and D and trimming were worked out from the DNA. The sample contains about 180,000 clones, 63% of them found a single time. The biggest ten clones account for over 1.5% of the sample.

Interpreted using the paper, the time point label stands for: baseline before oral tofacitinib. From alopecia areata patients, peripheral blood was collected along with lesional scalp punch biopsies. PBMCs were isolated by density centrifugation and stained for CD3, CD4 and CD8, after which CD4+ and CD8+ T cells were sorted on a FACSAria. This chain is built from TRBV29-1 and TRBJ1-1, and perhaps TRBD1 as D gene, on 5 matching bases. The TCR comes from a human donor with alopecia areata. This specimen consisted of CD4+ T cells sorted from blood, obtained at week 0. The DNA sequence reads TGCAGCGTTGGACAGATGAACACTGAAGCTTTCTTT. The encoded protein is CSVGQMNTEAFF.